This paragraph covers one T cell receptor beta chain sequence. This clone's antigen is unknown. Per-nucleotide qualities are absent, and no much larger clonotype sits a single base away. RNA was extracted with the RNeasy kit and roughly 0.5 to 1 ug was reverse transcribed using random hexamers. The immunoSEQ multiplex PCR assay, covering 54 Vbeta and 13 Jbeta segments, was used to amplify TCR beta CDR3 regions. To correct PCR amplification bias, a synthetic template baseline was used for both primer optimization and computational correction. Per the source publication's procedure: Only productive sequences were kept, with reads annotated to V, D and J genes according to IMGT and analyzed in immunoSEQ Analyzer. To calculate clonality, Shannon entropy was normalized by log2 of the number of productive unique sequences and then subtracted from one. Public and private clones were assessed among the 100 most prevalent clones of each patient and control. Clones were defined as Susac-specific if absent from the healthy and MS cohorts, from over a thousand published viral clones and from other ImmuneACCESS disease sequences. TCRdb's own reprocessing of the public reads used fastp at Q25 and MiXCR and kept productive beta chains. Records with the same CDR3 protein are collapsed into one entry carrying the most frequent genes and DNA. The V and J calls and clone size come from TCRdb's table, not from the authors' own analysis. The sample table shows 120,000 or so distinct CDR3 sequences, and 96% are seen once. The ten largest account for 0.13% to 0.15% of the sample.

The sample belongs to a study of CD8 T cells in Susac syndrome (dated by TCRdb to between 2019 and 2020). General notes on the study: Of the Susac syndrome patients who were sequenced, 5 or 6 had clinically active disease and eight were in clinical remission. At the time of blood withdrawal, Susac syndrome patients were either therapy-naive, taking corticosteroids (with some also receiving IVIg), or on IVIg alone. Repertoire sequencing was used to test whether CD8+ T cell activation and differentiation in Susac syndrome was antigen driven. The investigation overall reported the following: In patients with Susac syndrome, the CD4+ T cell repertoire showed no detectable clonal expansion. The number of individuals in the TCR sequencing and HLA analysis was acknowledged as relatively small.

Trimming accounts for 0 bases at V and 5 bases at J, while the number of junction bases matched to no gene is 5. The cysteine opens and the phenylalanine closes a CDR3 of 15 amino acids. Only the CDR3 portion is preserved as DNA: 45 bases, with reading frame beginning at the first base. CDR1 SGDLS and CDR2 YYNGEE are derived from the germline V gene. Peripheral blood CD8+ and CD4+ T cells from healthy donors, Susac syndrome patients and multiple sclerosis patients were profiled using high-throughput TCR beta sequencing. The Susac syndrome patients fulfilled recently defined diagnostic criteria for definite or probable disease. CD8+ TEMRA cells were enriched by FACS, while bulk CD8+ and CD4+ T cells were purified by magnetic negative isolation. Blood was drawn into EDTA tubes, processed within 24 hours, and PBMCs were isolated by density gradient centrifugation. PBMCs intended for TCR sequencing were frozen in liquid nitrogen and were later thawed in a 37 degrees C water bath. A purity of at least 90% was achieved for sorted or isolated CD4+, CD8+ and CD8+ TEMRA cells.

The sequence came from a human donor with Susac syndrome. Recombination joined TRBV9 with TRBJ2-1; the junction holds 7 bases that match TRBD2. Sequenced material: CD4+ T cells from PBMCs. The nucleotide sequence is TGTGCCAGCAGCGTAGATCCAGCGGGGAACAATGAGCAGTTCTTC. This translates into CASSVDPAGNNEQFF.